These 30 T cell receptor beta chains came from one sample sequenced in a study of cytomegalovirus exposure and HLA in healthy donors. With 60 Vbeta and 13 Jbeta primers, the PCR was carried out. TCRdb's copy holds only in-frame clones and misses some; the assay was immunoSEQ multiplex PCR. The table lists 95,000 to 130,000 clones, around 74% of them singletons. Source material: PBMCs. These receptors all stem from a woman in her late teens or twenties in good health and CMV-seronegative.

Comment on this clone: The junction and the germline gene differ at one end; a read error may be behind it. V usage is TRBV7-7 and J usage is TRBJ2-5, with 7 bases fitting TRBD1. This CDR3 is 16 amino acids long. CDR1 is SSHAT, CDR2 FNYEAQ, per germline (reference sequence). DNA of the CDR3: TGTGCTAGCAGCCAGGGGGTGCGGGCAGAAAAAGAGACCCAGTACTTC. It yields the protein CASSQGVRAEKETQYF.

This clone was seen only a few times. This chain links TRBV29-1 with TRBJ2-5, with 9 positions matching TRBD1. The J call is in doubt because the DNA end fits TRBJ2-7 better. CDR1 and CDR2 (germline): SQVTM, ANQGSEA. CDR3 length: 14 residues. The CDR3 region is CSVGGQGKSYEQYF. CDR3 coding DNA: TGCAGCGTTGGGGGACAGGGTAAATCCTACGAGCAGTACTTC.

In its sample, this clone was seen once. The rearrangement links TRBV6-1 to TRBJ1-2; tentative D call: TRBD1 (5 bases). The CDR3 sequence is 13 residues long. V was trimmed by 1 base and J by 5 bases, leaving 8 bases between them. Germline-derived CDR1 and CDR2 are MNHNS and SASEGT. Here the CDR3 reads CASSEEGFYGYTF. Here the CDR3 DNA reads TGTGCCAGCAGTGAAGAGGGGTTTTATGGCTACACCTTC.

CDR3 sequence (DNA): TGTGCCAGCAGTCTCTTAGGGGCCCGCCGTTCACCCCTCCACTTT. Its translation: CASSLLGARRSPLHF. The chain employs TRBV25-1 and TRBJ1-6, with D perhaps matching TRBD1 (5 bases). Germline V gene lookup returns CDR1 MGHDK and CDR2 SYGVNS. The CDR3 length is 15 residues. Trimming left V 5 bases short and J 9 bases short, with 17 bases between.

The rearrangement uses TRBV7-6 and TRBJ2-7; D unresolved. This CDR3 has 12 residues. Per germline, CDR1 SGHVS and CDR2 FNYEAQ. Deletions cut 5 bases from V and 6 bases from J, with 11 bases between. CDR3 sequence (DNA): TGTGCCAGCAGCATGAATTCGGGCGAGCAGTACTTC. Translating it yields CASSMNSGEQYF. The whole variable domain, filled in from reference TRBV7-6 and TRBJ2-7, reads GAGVSQSPRYKVTKRGQDVALRCDPISGHVSLYWYRQALGQGPEFLTYFNYEAQQDKSGLPNDRFSAERPEGSISTLTIQRTEQRDSAMYRCASSMNSGEQYFGPGTRLTVT.

The rearrangement joins TRBV6-1 to TRBJ1-6; 8 positions agree with TRBD1. The CDR3 length is 16 residues. Germline-derived CDR1 and CDR2 are MNHNS and SASEGT. V shed 3 bases, J shed 10 bases, and the junction held 11 bases outside the gene matches. CDR3 residues: CASSDRGGQGSSPLHF. CDR3 sequence (DNA): TGTGCCAGCAGTGACCGAGGCGGACAGGGCAGCTCACCCCTCCACTTT.

The V gene is TRBV7-9, the J gene TRBJ2-7; 7 nucleotides line up with TRBD1. The CDR3 sequence is 16 residues long. V gave up 1 base and J gave up 3 bases; unmatched junction bases: 9. Germline lookup yields CDR1 SEHNR and CDR2 FQNEAQ (reference sequence). The CDR3 DNA sequence: TGTGCCAGCAGCTTAGGGGCCGGGACAGTCTTCTACGAGCAGTACTTC. Protein sequence: CASSLGAGTVFYEQYF. The full variable domain, with the rest looked up from reference TRBV7-9 and TRBJ2-7, is DTGVSQNPRHKITKRGQNVTFRCDPISEHNRLYWYRQTLGQGPEFLTYFQNEAQLEKSRLLSDRFSAERPKGSFSTLEIQRTEQGDSAMYLCASSLGAGTVFYEQYFGPGTRLTVT.

The sample holds one count of this clone. This rearrangement joins TRBV19 to TRBJ2-3; D possibly corresponds to TRBD2 (6 bases). Per the germline V gene, CDR1 is LNHDA and CDR2 is SQIVND (reference sequence). The CDR3 runs to 13 residues. Trimming took off 3 bases at V and 8 bases at J, with 12 bases between the two ends. CDR3: CASSIPPGATQYF. CDR3 nucleotide sequence: TGTGCCAGTAGTATTCCTCCGGGAGCTACGCAGTATTTT.

The genes are TRBV10-3 and TRBJ2-5; TRBD1 agrees at 7 bases. Germline CDR1 ENHRY, CDR2 SYGVKD. This CDR3 comprises 15 residues. V lost 4 bases and J lost 6; bases outside the gene matches: 11. In DNA, the CDR3 is TGTGCCATCAGTGCCGGGACAGAGATTTTCCAGACCCAGTACTTC. Encoded protein: CAISAGTEIFQTQYF.

This CDR3 reads CASSLDADTQYF. The CDR3 DNA follows: TGTGCCAGCAGTCTAGACGCAGATACGCAGTATTTT. This chain uses TRBV7-9 with TRBJ2-3; D gene ambiguous. V lost 6 bases to trimming and J lost 4 bases, with 8 bases between them. The length of the CDR3 is 12 residues. Germline CDR1 SEHNR, CDR2 FQNEAQ (reference sequence).

This chain joins TRBV5-6 and TRBJ2-7; a weak D match, TRBD1 (5 bases). V lost 0 bases to trimming and J lost 0 bases, with 10 bases between them. The germline CDR1 and CDR2 sequences are SGHDT and YYEEEE. The CDR3 is 15 residues long. CDR3 nucleotide sequence: TGTGCCAGCAGCTTGGGGGGCGGACACTCCTACGAGCAGTACTTC. It yields the protein CASSLGGGHSYEQYF. The full variable domain, its missing parts supplied by reference TRBV5-6 and TRBJ2-7, is DAGVTQSPTHLIKTRGQQVTLRCSPKSGHDTVSWYQQALGQGPQFIFQYYEEEERQRGNFPDRFSGHQFPNYSSELNVNALLLGDSALYLCASSLGGGHSYEQYFGPGTRLTVT.

The chain is built from TRBV4-2 and TRBJ1-5; D is unresolved. Per germline, CDR1 LGHNA and CDR2 YNFKEQ. CDR3 length equals 12 residues. V lost 2 bases and J lost 10, with 9 bases in between. CDR3: CASSQSGDPQHF. CDR3 DNA sequence: TGTGCCAGCAGCCAATCGGGTGACCCCCAGCATTTT.

The chain carries TRBV7-6 and TRBJ1-1; 7 bases fit TRBD1. The CDR3 runs to 16 residues. The germline CDR1 and CDR2 sequences are SGHVS and FNYEAQ. Losses at the gene ends were 0 bases for V and 1 base for J; bases not matched to a gene: 5. CDR3 in amino acids: CASSLAQGGRNTEAFF. Written as DNA, the CDR3 is TGTGCCAGCAGCTTAGCCCAGGGGGGCCGGAACACTGAAGCTTTCTTT.

This rearrangement joins TRBV6-5 to TRBJ1-6; 7 bases line up with TRBD1. J gave up 7 bases and V 1 base, and 4 bases lay outside the gene matches. There are 15 residues in the CDR3. Germline CDR1 is MNHEY and CDR2 is SVGAGI. This CDR3 is CASSYFRQGNSPLHF. In DNA form, the CDR3 reads TGTGCCAGCAGTTACTTTAGACAGGGAAATTCACCCCTCCACTTT.

The rearrangement uses TRBV5-4 and TRBJ2-2; D not certain. Trimming took off 4 bases at V and 6 bases at J, with 19 bases between the two ends. The germline V gene encodes CDR1 SGHNT and CDR2 YYREEE (reference sequence). The CDR3 loop spans 16 amino acids. The CDR3 loop reads CASSRDSRGNAGELFF. For the CDR3, the DNA is TGTGCCAGCAGCCGCGACTCCCGCGGAAACGCCGGGGAGCTGTTTTTT.

The chain recombines TRBV19 with TRBJ1-1; no definite D call. The V end lost 3 bases, the J end lost 0 bases, and 5 bases lay between the germline ends. Germline CDR1 LNHDA, CDR2 SQIVND (reference sequence). This CDR3 contains 13 residues. CDR3 sequence reads: CASSINMNTEAFF. CDR3 nucleotides: TGTGCCAGTAGTATCAACATGAACACTGAAGCTTTCTTT.

With respect to this clone: Mismatch with germline at one junction end may stem from a read error. The rearrangement links TRBV5-1 to TRBJ2-7, with TRBD1 identical over 7 bases. This CDR3 has 15 amino acids. Germline V gene data show CDR1 as SGHRS and CDR2 as YFSETQ. CDR3 residues: CASSPDRLYSYEQYF. CDR3 DNA sequence: TGCGCCAGCAGCCCGGACAGGCTCTACTCCTACGAGCAGTATTTC.

The J gene is TRBJ2-7, the V gene TRBV19; 12 bases are shared with TRBD2. CDR1 is LNHDA and CDR2 is SQIVND in the germline V gene (reference sequence). Unmatched junction bases numbered 5, after V lost 5 bases and J lost 3 bases. CDR3 size: 15 residues. This CDR3 is CASSLGLAGLYEQYF. The CDR3 coding sequence is TGTGCCAGTAGTCTTGGACTAGCGGGGCTCTACGAGCAGTACTTC.

This clone was seen just once. This chain connects TRBV29-1 to TRBJ1-4; the D gene is possibly TRBD1 (6 bases). Trimming cost V 0 bases and J 8 bases, with 16 bases left between them. CDR1 and CDR2 from the germline V gene are SQVTM and ANQGSEA. The CDR3 loop spans 15 amino acids. The chain's CDR3 is CSVEDWGPLGEKLFF. CDR3 bases: TGCAGCGTTGAAGATTGGGGGCCTCTCGGAGAAAAACTGTTTTTT.

In this sample, this clone turned up once. The chain is built from TRBV6-5 and TRBJ2-3, with a weak D call TRBD2 (7 bases). Germline loops: CDR1 MNHEY, CDR2 SVGAGI. The V end was cut by 1 base, the J end by 6 bases, with 17 bases between. The CDR3 runs to 16 residues. The CDR3 spells CASSYWGGALSDTQYF. In DNA, the CDR3 is TGTGCCAGCAGTTACTGGGGGGGGGCCTTATCCGATACGCAGTATTTT.

This chain connects TRBV20-1 to TRBJ1-2; TRBD1 agrees at 9 bases. Per the germline V gene, CDR1 is DFQATT and CDR2 is SNEGSKA (reference sequence). CDR3 length equals 11 residues. The chain's CDR3 is CRGQGRNGYTF. In DNA, the CDR3 is TGCAGGGGACAGGGTCGGAATGGCTACACCTTC.

The chain combines TRBV5-5 with TRBJ2-7; D is unclear. With 4 bases removed from V and 7 bases from J, the gap between germline ends came to 15 bases. The CDR3 length is 13 residues. The germline V gene encodes CDR1 SGHKS and CDR2 YYEKEE (reference sequence). The CDR3 nucleotides are TGTGCCAGCAGCCCGGCCCCTTTGAGGGAGCAGTACTTC. Residues: CASSPAPLREQYF.

This chain connects TRBV10-3 to TRBJ2-5; 11 bases match TRBD2. The V gene end was trimmed by 5 bases and the J gene end by 1 base; junction bases not matched to a gene: 3. CDR1 is ENHRY, CDR2 SYGVKD, per germline. The CDR3 length is 15 residues. The CDR3 DNA is TGTGCCATCAGTCTTAGCGGGGGGGCCCAAGAGACCCAGTACTTC. Protein: CAISLSGGAQETQYF.

The chain combines TRBV19 with TRBJ1-3; D not certain. The length of the CDR3 is 11 residues. Germline values: CDR1 LNHDA, CDR2 SQIVND (reference sequence). Deletions cut 6 bases from V and 9 bases from J, with 9 bases between. Written as DNA, the CDR3 is TGTGCCAGTAGACGGTCCGGCACCATATATTTT. This encodes CASRRSGTIYF.

In nucleotides, the CDR3 is TGTGCCAGCAGCTTAATTCGGGGGGGCGCGGGGTACCAGCCCCAGCATTTT. It translates to CASSLIRGGAGYQPQHF. The V and J genes are TRBV7-2 and TRBJ1-5, with D perhaps matching TRBD1 (6 bases). There are 17 residues in the CDR3. Germline-derived CDR1 and CDR2 are SGHTA and FQGNSA. Trimming shortened V by 2 bases and J by 7 bases, and 21 bases separated the two germline ends.

V and J are TRBV2 and TRBJ2-1, with a weak D call TRBD2 (5 bases). This CDR3 comprises 14 residues. Germline-derived CDR1 and CDR2 are SNHLY and FYNNEI. V was trimmed by 8 bases and J by 6 bases, leaving 17 bases between them. The CDR3 reads CASRGSGSVNEQFF. In DNA, the CDR3 is TGTGCCAGCCGAGGGAGTGGCAGTGTCAATGAGCAGTTCTTC.

Only a few counts were recorded for this clone. For the CDR3, the DNA is TGTGCCAGCAGCTTACTAGCGGGGGGCGAGCAGTACTTC. It specifies CASSLLAGGEQYF. The chain joins TRBV7-8 to TRBJ2-7; TRBD2 agrees at 11 bases. This CDR3 spans 13 amino acids. In germline, CDR1 is SGHVS, CDR2 FQNEAQ. Unmatched junction bases numbered 0, after V lost 2 bases and J lost 6 bases.

The chain recombines TRBV5-1 with TRBJ1-2, with TRBD1 matching 9 bases. The CDR3 is made up of 15 amino acids. Germline V gene lookup returns CDR1 SGHRS and CDR2 YFSETQ. V dropped 4 bases and J dropped 8; count of bases not matched to a gene: 12. The CDR3 DNA is TGCGCCAGCAGCCCTACAGGGGGCCCGGCTGAGGGCTACACCTTC. Its translation: CASSPTGGPAEGYTF.

This clone was recorded a few times. The chain joins TRBV6-5 to TRBJ1-3, with D tentatively TRBD1 (6 bases). V dropped 0 bases and J dropped 4 bases, with 7 bases sitting between them. Germline assignment: CDR1 MNHEY and CDR2 SVGAGI. The CDR3 spans 14 residues. This CDR3 reads CASSYSDRGNTIYF. The DNA of the CDR3 is TGTGCCAGCAGTTACTCGGACAGAGGAAACACCATATATTTT.

This clone was seen a handful of times. This sequence joins TRBV6-5 and TRBJ2-3; D is perhaps TRBD2 (5 bases). V lost 6 bases to trimming and J lost 4 bases, with 14 bases between them. The CDR3 is made up of 14 amino acids. From germline, CDR1 is MNHEY and CDR2 SVGAGI. CDR3: CASSDELGSDTQYF. The CDR3 DNA sequence: TGTGCCAGCAGCGATGAACTAGGTTCAGATACGCAGTATTTT.